This passage covers 25 T cell receptor beta chains from one sample sequenced in a study of T cell responses to AZD1222 COVID-19 vaccine. TCRdb keeps only in-frame clones here, not all; method: immunoSEQ multiplex PCR. The sample includes 150,000 to 200,000 clones, roughly 94% of them seen just once. Sequenced here: peripheral blood, sampled 28 days after the second AZD1222 dose. The receptors originated from an adult who received the AZD1222 COVID-19 vaccine.

The rearrangement uses TRBV12-3 or TRBV12-4 and TRBJ2-7, with D maybe TRBD2 (6 bases). The CDR3 has 13 residues. The V gene lost 4 bases and the J gene lost 3 bases, with 10 bases spanning the gap. The CDR3 DNA reads TGTGCCAGCAGTTCTTTGGAGGGCTACGAGCAGTACTTC. Its protein product is CASSSLEGYEQYF.

CDR3 sequence: CATLGQGVDGYTF. DNA of the CDR3: TGTGCCACCCTAGGACAGGGTGTCGATGGCTACACCTTC. This chain links TRBV2 with TRBJ1-2; 8 bases match TRBD1. Germline CDR1 and CDR2: SNHLY and FYNNEI. The V segment lost 10 bases and the J segment 6 bases; nucleotides outside the gene matches: 10. The CDR3 covers 13 residues.

V is TRBV7-2 and J is TRBJ1-2; a weak D match, TRBD1 (5 bases). This CDR3 contains 14 residues. Germline V gives CDR1 SGHTA, CDR2 FQGNSA. V dropped 7 bases and J dropped 5 bases, with 17 bases sitting between them. CDR3 sequence: CASTPDPGTYGYTF. The CDR3 nucleotides read TGTGCCAGCACCCCGGACCCAGGGACTTATGGCTACACCTTC.

The rearrangement uses TRBV6-5 and TRBJ2-5; 9 bases agree with TRBD2. Unmatched junction bases numbered 10, after V lost 6 bases and J lost 5 bases. The CDR3 sequence is 15 residues long. CDR1 and CDR2 from the germline V gene are MNHEY and SVGAGI. The CDR3 DNA reads TGTGCCAGCAGGCTTAGCGGGAGCCCCAGCGAGACCCAGTACTTC. The encoded protein is CASRLSGSPSETQYF.

The chain is built from TRBV2 and TRBJ1-1, with a possible D match to TRBD1 (5 bases). The V gene's germline CDR1 is SNHLY and CDR2 FYNNEI. This CDR3 has 13 residues. With 10 bases removed from V and 1 base from J, the gap between germline ends came to 13 bases. This CDR3 reads CATKGVANTEAFF. For the CDR3, the DNA is TGTGCCACCAAAGGGGTAGCGAACACTGAAGCTTTCTTT.

In DNA form, the CDR3 reads TGTGCCAGCAGTCAGCCCCGTGCTAGCGGGAACAATGAGCAGTTCTTC. Translating it yields CASSQPRASGNNEQFF. This chain connects TRBV6-6 to TRBJ2-1, with 9 nucleotides matching TRBD2. V was clipped by 5 bases and J by 5 bases; unmatched bases: 10. This CDR3 is 16 amino acids long. Germline V gene sequence: CDR1 MNHNY, CDR2 SVGAGI (reference sequence).

The V and J genes are TRBV4-1 and TRBJ2-1; no reliable D call. Germline V gene sequence: CDR1 MGHRA, CDR2 YSYEKL. This CDR3 contains 14 residues. V gave up 0 bases and J gave up 9 bases, with 12 bases separating them. CDR3 in DNA: TGCGCCAGCAGCCAAGATTGGCTTCCATCTGAGCAGTTCTTC. It yields the protein CASSQDWLPSEQFF.

V gene TRBV29-1 combines with J gene TRBJ2-1; 7 nucleotides align to TRBD2. The CDR3 is 14 amino acids. The junction had 8 bases not matched to a gene; V was cut back by 8 bases and J by 1 base. Germline V gene lookup returns CDR1 SQVTM and CDR2 ANQGSEA. CDR3 residues: CSSSLAVSYNEQFF. The CDR3 DNA reads TGCAGCTCCTCCCTAGCGGTTTCCTACAATGAGCAGTTCTTC.

The rearrangement joins TRBV19 to TRBJ1-1; no definite D call. Germline V gene sequence: CDR1 LNHDA, CDR2 SQIVND (reference sequence). There are 14 residues in the CDR3. V was clipped by 6 bases and J by 4 bases, with 15 bases between them. The CDR3 bases are TGTGCCAGTAGGGGGTACGGGGATGTCACTGAAGCTTTCTTT. Residues: CASRGYGDVTEAFF.

The chain couples TRBV27 to TRBJ1-2; no clear D. Germline assignment: CDR1 MNHEY and CDR2 SMNVEV (reference sequence). V was shortened by 6 bases and J by 8 bases, with 16 bases between the two germline ends. This CDR3 is 13 amino acids long. In DNA form, the CDR3 reads TGTGCCAGCAGGGTTACAACTCTGGGGGGCTACACCTTC. The encoded protein is CASRVTTLGGYTF.

The chain combines TRBV9 with TRBJ2-1; TRBD2 matches 12 bases. The CDR3 has 16 amino acids. Germline CDR1 is SGDLS and CDR2 is YYNGEE. V shed 4 bases and J 5 bases; nucleotides not matched to a gene: 7. The CDR3 loop is CASSIWTSGENNEQFF. The CDR3 nucleotides read TGTGCCAGCAGCATCTGGACTAGCGGGGAAAACAATGAGCAGTTCTTC.

This chain joins TRBV7-2 and TRBJ1-2; no firm D call. Trimming removed 2 bases from V and 4 bases from J, with 11 bases in between. Per germline, CDR1 SGHTA and CDR2 FQGNSA. The CDR3 loop spans 14 amino acids. The CDR3: CASSLWHTVYGYTF. The CDR3 region has the DNA TGTGCCAGCAGCTTATGGCACACTGTCTATGGCTACACCTTC.

The chain uses TRBV18 and TRBJ2-7; TRBD1 aligns across 8 bases. Germline V gene sequence: CDR1 KGHSH, CDR2 LQKENI. J gave up 0 bases and V 3 bases, and 7 bases lay outside the gene matches. The CDR3 has 16 amino acids. The CDR3 loop is CASSPSGTGISYEQYF. The CDR3, as DNA: TGTGCCAGCTCACCTTCCGGGACAGGAATCTCCTACGAGCAGTACTTC. The variable domain in full, completed from reference TRBV18 and TRBJ2-7, reads NAGVMQNPRHLVRRRGQEARLRCSPMKGHSHVYWYRQLPEEGLKFMVYLQKENIIDESGMPKERFSAEFPKEGPSILRIQQVVRGDSAAYFCASSPSGTGISYEQYFGPGTRLTVT.

The chain has TRBV24-1 and TRBJ2-1, with D tentatively TRBD1 (5 bases). The germline V gene encodes CDR1 KGHDR and CDR2 SFDVKD. This CDR3 has 15 residues. V lost 4 bases to trimming and J lost 5 bases, with 14 bases between them. CDR3 sequence reads: CATSDIGQGDNEQFF. The CDR3 coding sequence is TGTGCCACCAGTGACATTGGACAAGGCGACAATGAGCAGTTCTTC.

The chain links TRBV2 to TRBJ2-1, with 8 bases that match TRBD2. This CDR3 is built from 15 residues. V shed 3 bases and J 0 bases; nucleotides not matched to a gene: 1. Germline V lookup: CDR1 SNHLY, CDR2 FYNNEI. CDR3 sequence: CASSDGTSSYNEQFF. As DNA, the CDR3 is TGTGCCAGCAGTGACGGGACTAGCTCCTACAATGAGCAGTTCTTC.

This chain joins TRBV12-3 or TRBV12-4 and TRBJ2-1, with 10 bases identical to TRBD2. After removal of 7 bases from V and 6 bases from J, the junction contained 3 bases not matched to a gene. The CDR3 runs to 13 residues. The DNA for the CDR3 is TGTGCCAGCAAGATAGCGGGAGGCAATGAGCAGTTCTTC. The encoded protein is CASKIAGGNEQFF.

In this sample, this clone turned up once. V and J are TRBV3-1 (or the pseudogene TRBV3-2) and TRBJ2-7; 8 bases are a match to TRBD2. This CDR3 spans 14 amino acids. Losses at the gene ends were 0 bases for V and 2 bases for J; bases not matched to a gene: 0. Germline assignment: CDR1 LGHDT and CDR2 YNNKEL (reference sequence). CDR3 protein: CASSQDGRAYEQYF. The CDR3 DNA is TGTGCCAGCAGCCAAGACGGGAGGGCCTACGAGCAGTACTTC.

This chain uses TRBV9 with TRBJ1-2, with D hard to call. The CDR3 has 13 residues. The germline gives CDR1 SGDLS, CDR2 YYNGEE. V lost 0 bases, J lost 8 bases, and 11 bases lay in between. CDR3 DNA sequence: TGTGCCAGCAGCGTAGTCCCCCACTGGGGCTACACCTTC. Amino acid sequence: CASSVVPHWGYTF. The full variable domain, in which reference TRBV9 and TRBJ1-2 provide the parts outside the CDR3, is DSGVTQTPKHLITATGQRVTLRCSPRSGDLSVYWYQQSLDQGLQFLIQYYNGEERAKGNILERFSAQQFPDLHSELNLSSLELGDSALYFCASSVVPHWGYTFGSGTRLTVV.

V usage is TRBV18 and J usage is TRBJ1-2; TRBD1 aligns across 7 bases. Looked up from germline, CDR1 is KGHSH and CDR2 is LQKENI. Germline trimming cut 6 bases from V and 8 bases from J; bases unmatched to any gene: 21. The CDR3 has 17 amino acids. The CDR3 DNA reads TGTGCCAGCTCTTCGGGCGGAGAGACAGGGTTACCGGGGGGCTACACCTTC. Translation: CASSSGGETGLPGGYTF. Full variable domain (missing parts from reference TRBV18 and TRBJ1-2): NAGVMQNPRHLVRRRGQEARLRCSPMKGHSHVYWYRQLPEEGLKFMVYLQKENIIDESGMPKERFSAEFPKEGPSILRIQQVVRGDSAAYFCASSSGGETGLPGGYTFGSGTRLTVV.

The J gene is TRBJ1-5, the V gene TRBV6-6; a possible D gene is TRBD1 (5 bases). Germline CDR1 and CDR2: MNHNY and SVGAGI (reference sequence). The CDR3 loop spans 13 amino acids. Deletions cut 8 bases from V and 3 bases from J, with 11 bases between. CDR3 amino acids: CASLDSFNQPQHF. The CDR3 DNA follows: TGTGCCAGCTTAGACAGCTTCAATCAGCCCCAGCATTTT.

As regards this clone: The CDR3 end shows no conserved phenylalanine or tryptophan, and so a read error is likely. The chain links TRBV6-2 or TRBV6-3 to TRBJ1-1; no clear D gene. Germline CDR1 MNHEY, CDR2 SVGEGT. V was pared by 2 bases and J by 6 bases, with 7 bases between. The CDR3 has 12 residues. CDR3 loop: CASSYLGPEAFL. The CDR3 DNA is TGTGCCAGCAGTTACCTGGGTCCTGAAGCTTTCCTT.

The J gene is TRBJ2-6, the V gene TRBV28; D is unclear. Trimming removed 1 base at V and 4 bases at J, with 5 bases between. CDR1 is MDHEN, CDR2 SYDVKM, per germline. This CDR3 is built from 14 residues. Here the CDR3 DNA reads TGTGCCAGCAGTTTATTGTGGGGGGCCAACGTCCTGACTTTC. As protein: CASSLLWGANVLTF.

A single count supports this clone. The V gene is TRBV30, the J gene TRBJ2-7; no clear D gene. Trimming cost V 3 bases and J 2 bases, with 11 bases left between them. Germline assignment: CDR1 GTSNPN and CDR2 SVGIG (reference sequence). The CDR3 is 13 residues long. CDR3 loop: CAWSWRRTYEQYF. The CDR3 nucleotides are TGTGCCTGGAGCTGGAGAAGAACCTACGAGCAGTACTTC.

The CDR3 DNA reads as TGCAGCGACGGACAGGGTTCCTACAATGAGCAGTTCTTC. This translates into CSDGQGSYNEQFF. The chain has TRBV29-1 and TRBJ2-1; 8 bases fit TRBD1. With V trimmed by 7 bases and J by 1 base, 3 bases remained unmatched. This CDR3 spans 13 amino acids. The germline gives CDR1 SQVTM, CDR2 ANQGSEA.

The rearrangement links TRBV27 to TRBJ1-2, with D hard to call. Between the trimmed V and J ends, which lost 3 bases and 2 bases, there was a span of 7 bases. The V gene's germline CDR1 is MNHEY and CDR2 SMNVEV (reference sequence). This CDR3 has 13 residues. The CDR3 nucleotides read TGTGCCAGCAGTTTTGACAAGAACTATGGCTACACCTTC. This sequence encodes CASSFDKNYGYTF.